Listed here are 28 T cell receptor beta chains from one sample, sequenced in a study of PD-L1 blockade in urothelial cancer. Here immunoSEQ multiplex PCR was the method, and the copy in TCRdb shows in-frame clones only, minus some. Of around 50,000 clones listed, approximately 90% are singletons. Time point defined: peripheral blood 6 weeks after treatment start. The sequences come from PBMCs, collected around atezolizumab (anti-PD-L1) treatment. These TCRs come from a man aged 60 to 75 with urothelial cancer.

The chain has TRBV28 and TRBJ1-1; tentatively, D is TRBD1 (6 bases). CDR1 and CDR2 from the germline V gene are MDHEN and SYDVKM. The V gene lost 5 bases and the J gene lost 4 bases, with 14 bases spanning the gap. CDR3 length: 14 amino acids. CDR3 bases: TGTGCCAGCAGTCCCACAGGGAGAAGCACTGAAGCTTTCTTT. Residues: CASSPTGRSTEAFF.

This clone was detected once. J is TRBJ2-1 and V is TRBV4-3; the D gene is possibly TRBD2 (5 bases). The CDR3 totals 13 residues. Germline CDR1 reads LGHNA; CDR2 reads YSLEER. The germline V and J ends were trimmed by 4 bases and 7 bases, with 11 bases remaining between them. DNA of the CDR3: TGCGCCAGCAGCCTCGGACGAGGGAATGAGCAGTTCTTC. Translating gives CASSLGRGNEQFF.

This sequence joins TRBV10-2 and TRBJ2-5; 7 bases match TRBD2. Germline loops: CDR1 WSHSY, CDR2 SAAADI. V lost 8 bases and J lost 2; bases outside the gene matches: 11. This CDR3 contains 15 residues. CDR3 sequence reads: CASGGSGGGQETQYF. The DNA for the CDR3 is TGCGCCAGCGGGGGTAGCGGCGGGGGTCAAGAGACCCAGTACTTC.

The J gene is TRBJ1-2, the V gene TRBV9; 11 nucleotides agree with TRBD1. CDR1 SGDLS and CDR2 YYNGEE come from the germline V gene. With V trimmed by 0 bases and J by 8 bases, 6 bases remained unmatched. The CDR3 length is 15 residues. The CDR3 loop is CASSVDGQGARGYTF. CDR3 bases: TGTGCCAGCAGCGTAGATGGACAGGGGGCGCGGGGCTACACCTTC.

This chain joins TRBV21-1 and TRBJ1-2. TRBV21-1 is described as a pseudogene. The CDR3 sequence is 15 residues long. The CDR3 loop is CASSNVPDKRDGYTF. The DNA for the CDR3 is TGTGCCAGCAGCAACGTCCCCGATAAACGCGATGGCTACACCTTC.

The chain combines TRBV9 with TRBJ1-6; D call uncertain. V lost 4 bases and J lost 6, with 8 bases in between. Per germline, CDR1 SGDLS and CDR2 YYNGEE. This CDR3 is built from 13 residues. The DNA of the CDR3 is TGTGCCAGCAGCTCTCGAGGTAATTCACCCCTCCACTTT. Translated, it gives CASSSRGNSPLHF.

The chain links TRBV7-8 to TRBJ2-5; 10 bases agree with TRBD2. The CDR3 extends over 18 amino acids. V dropped 3 bases and J dropped 4; count of bases not matched to a gene: 14. Looked up from germline, CDR1 is SGHVS and CDR2 is FQNEAQ. The CDR3: CASSLYTSGTSNTETQYF. The CDR3 DNA follows: TGTGCCAGCAGCTTGTACACTAGCGGGACCTCAAATACAGAGACCCAGTACTTC.

In this sample, this clone turned up once. The chain uses TRBV28 and TRBJ2-7, with D possibly matching TRBD2 (6 bases). From germline, CDR1 is MDHEN and CDR2 SYDVKM. The CDR3 contains 15 residues. V was shortened by 6 bases and J by 3 bases, with 18 bases between the two germline ends. Here the CDR3 reads CASRESGTGNYEQYF. The CDR3 region has the DNA TGTGCCAGCAGGGAATCCGGGACTGGGAACTACGAGCAGTACTTC.

The rearrangement links TRBV29-1 to TRBJ1-1, with a possible D match to TRBD1 (5 bases). The ends were cut back, 5 bases at V and 3 bases at J, with 13 bases in the middle. The CDR3 is 13 amino acids. Germline V gene data show CDR1 as SQVTM and CDR2 as ANQGSEA. CDR3 amino acids: CSVQAGRDTEAFF. The DNA for the CDR3 is TGCAGCGTTCAAGCAGGGAGGGACACTGAAGCTTTCTTT.

The chain carries TRBV10-2 and TRBJ2-5, with TRBD2 identical over 10 bases. Germline V lookup: CDR1 WSHSY, CDR2 SAAADI. V lost 6 bases to trimming and J lost 4 bases; unmatched junction nucleotides: 5. The CDR3 is made up of 14 amino acids. The CDR3 is CASRAGGSPETQYF. The CDR3, as DNA: TGCGCCAGCAGAGCGGGAGGGAGCCCAGAGACCCAGTACTTC.

The V and J genes are TRBV7-2 and TRBJ2-5, with D tentatively TRBD1 (5 bases). CDR1 SGHTA and CDR2 FQGNSA come from the germline V gene. The length of the CDR3 is 13 residues. The ends were cut back, 5 bases at V and 5 bases at J, with 12 bases in the middle. The CDR3 DNA reads as TGTGCCAGCAGCCCCTCTCGACAGGAGACCCAGTACTTC. Protein sequence: CASSPSRQETQYF.

This chain joins TRBV28 and TRBJ2-3, with 13 bases lining up with TRBD2. V shed 4 bases, J shed 4 bases, and the junction held 5 bases outside the gene matches. CDR3 length: 16 amino acids. Per the germline V gene, CDR1 is MDHEN and CDR2 is SYDVKM. The CDR3 region is CASSSRTSGSADTQYF. The CDR3 DNA reads TGTGCCAGCAGTTCCCGGACTAGCGGGAGCGCAGATACGCAGTATTTT.

This clone showed up just once. The rearrangement joins TRBV6-6 to TRBJ2-7; possibly TRBD2 for D (5 bases). Germline V gives CDR1 MNHNY, CDR2 SVGAGI (reference sequence). The germline V and J ends were trimmed by 6 bases and 6 bases, with 15 bases remaining between them. The CDR3 is made up of 13 amino acids. The chain's CDR3 is CASSLDYDSEQYF. The CDR3 DNA is TGTGCCAGCAGCCTCGACTACGACTCCGAGCAGTACTTC.

This clone has only one observation. The V call is TRBV19, the J call TRBJ2-1; 8 bases are shared with TRBD1. In germline, CDR1 is LNHDA, CDR2 SQIVND (reference sequence). J was trimmed by 5 bases and V by 7 bases; bases with no gene match: 10. The CDR3 extends over 15 amino acids. In nucleotides, the CDR3 is TGTGCCAGTACTGTGTGGCAGGGGGCTAACAATGAGCAGTTCTTC. Translation: CASTVWQGANNEQFF.

The chain links TRBV11-1 to TRBJ2-5, with TRBD1 matching over 7 bases. There are 15 residues in the CDR3. Looked up from germline, CDR1 is SGHAT and CDR2 is FQDESV (reference sequence). Trimming took 5 bases from V and 5 from J; bases not matched to a gene: 11. CDR3 sequence (DNA): TGTGCCAGCAGCGCCCGCCTGACAGGGATGGAGACCCAGTACTTC. Residues: CASSARLTGMETQYF.

The chain carries TRBV10-3 and TRBJ1-3, with a tentative D call TRBD1 (5 bases). V was pared by 11 bases and J by 0 bases, with 14 bases between. The germline gives CDR1 ENHRY, CDR2 SYGVKD. The CDR3 has 14 amino acids. The CDR3: CACGGSASGNTIYF. The CDR3 nucleotides are TGTGCCTGCGGGGGGTCGGCCTCTGGAAACACCATATATTTT.

In nucleotides, the CDR3 is TGTGCCAGCAGTTCCCTTACGACAGGTTTGAATTCACCCCTCCACTTT. Translating gives CASSSLTTGLNSPLHF. The rearrangement joins TRBV27 to TRBJ1-6, with D possibly matching TRBD1 (6 bases). Germline V CDR1 and CDR2: MNHEY, SMNVEV (reference sequence). V was shortened by 4 bases and J by 7 bases, with 17 bases between the two germline ends. The CDR3 contains 16 residues.

This chain connects TRBV6-1 to TRBJ1-5, with 9 positions matching TRBD1. CDR3 size: 18 residues. Trimming removed 0 bases from V and 1 base from J; junction bases left unmatched: 7. Germline V CDR1 and CDR2: MNHNS, SASEGT. CDR3 DNA sequence: TGTGCCAGCAGTGAAGCCCCGACAGGGGGTGCGAGCAATCAGCCCCAGCATTTT. Translating it yields CASSEAPTGGASNQPQHF.

This clone occurred once. The chain combines TRBV7-2 with TRBJ2-1, with 8 bases aligning to TRBD1. The CDR3 contains 15 residues. Germline CDR1 reads SGHTA; CDR2 reads FQGNSA. After removal of 5 bases from V and 10 bases from J, the junction contained 13 bases not matched to a gene. CDR3 in amino acids: CASSRRTGPDVEQFF. CDR3 in DNA: TGTGCCAGCAGCCGCCGGACAGGGCCCGACGTCGAGCAGTTCTTC.

The chain employs TRBV5-1 and TRBJ1-4; 9 positions agree with TRBD1. Germline V gene data show CDR1 as SGHRS and CDR2 as YFSETQ. The CDR3 extends over 14 amino acids. V was pared by 5 bases and J by 5 bases, with 4 bases of the junction left unmatched. The CDR3 sequence is CASSRQGENEKLFF. CDR3 bases: TGCGCCAGCAGTCGACAGGGGGAAAATGAAAAACTGTTTTTT.

The V and J genes are TRBV7-8 and TRBJ1-2; D is undetermined. V was shortened by 5 bases and J by 4 bases, with 14 bases between the two germline ends. From germline, CDR1 is SGHVS and CDR2 FQNEAQ. The CDR3 spans 14 residues. CDR3 protein: CASSLTGFGYGYTF. The DNA for the CDR3 is TGTGCCAGCAGCCTAACGGGGTTTGGCTATGGCTACACCTTC.

The rearrangement links TRBV5-6 to TRBJ2-3; no clear D gene. CDR1 is SGHDT, CDR2 YYEEEE, per germline. This CDR3 has 13 residues. V was shortened by 4 bases and J by 0 bases, with 6 bases between the two germline ends. CDR3 loop: CASSPLSTDTQYF. CDR3 sequence (DNA): TGTGCCAGCAGCCCCCTCAGCACAGATACGCAGTATTTT.

The rearrangement links TRBV29-1 to TRBJ2-5, with 9 positions matching TRBD2. The better agreement between TRBJ2-7 and the DNA end casts doubt on the J call. The CDR3 is 17 residues long. CDR1 and CDR2 from the germline V gene are SQVTM and ANQGSEA. The CDR3 nucleotides read TGCAGCGTTGAAGATATAGGCGATAGCGGGAGCTCCTACGAGCAGTACTTC. Amino acids: CSVEDIGDSGSSYEQYF.

The rearrangement links TRBV19 to TRBJ2-7, with TRBD2 matching over 14 bases. Losses at the gene ends were 3 bases for V and 7 bases for J; bases not matched to a gene: 14. CDR3 length: 18 residues. The germline gives CDR1 LNHDA, CDR2 SQIVND (reference sequence). CDR3 region: CASSMSRTSGRSLGEQYF. CDR3 sequence (DNA): TGTGCCAGTAGTATGAGTAGGACTAGCGGGAGGTCCCTGGGGGAGCAGTACTTC.

V usage is TRBV6-1 and J usage is TRBJ2-1; 8 nucleotides match TRBD1. The CDR3 loop spans 17 amino acids. V lost 2 bases, J lost 0 bases, and 6 bases stayed unmatched. In germline, CDR1 is MNHNS, CDR2 SASEGT. CDR3 coding DNA: TGTGCCAGCAGTGAACTAAGGACAGGGCCCTCCTACAATGAGCAGTTCTTC. Translating gives CASSELRTGPSYNEQFF.

This clone has a single count. The CDR3 DNA sequence: TGCGCCAGCAGCTCAGGGACAGCCGTTTATGGCTACACCTTC. Protein product: CASSSGTAVYGYTF. The V call is TRBV5-1, the J call TRBJ1-2, with 7 bases fitting TRBD1. Germline trimming cut 3 bases from V and 5 bases from J; bases unmatched to any gene: 7. The germline V gene encodes CDR1 SGHRS and CDR2 YFSETQ. The CDR3 has 14 residues.

The CDR3 region has the DNA TGTGCCAGCAGTACTCCCCCGGGACAGGGGCCCTACGAGCAGTACTTC. Its protein is CASSTPPGQGPYEQYF. The genes are TRBV27 and TRBJ2-7; 10 nucleotides align to TRBD1. This CDR3 region has 16 residues. The germline gives CDR1 MNHEY, CDR2 SMNVEV (reference sequence). The V and J ends lost 5 bases and 2 bases, in that order; junction bases with no gene match: 9.

J is TRBJ2-3 and V is TRBV7-2, with 9 positions matching TRBD2. This CDR3 has 18 residues. Looked up from germline, CDR1 is SGHTA and CDR2 is FQGNSA. J lost 0 bases, V lost 5 bases, and 12 bases had no gene match. CDR3 region: CASSARPTSGTSTDTQYF. The CDR3 region has the DNA TGTGCCAGCAGCGCCCGCCCGACTAGCGGTACTAGCACAGATACGCAGTATTTT.